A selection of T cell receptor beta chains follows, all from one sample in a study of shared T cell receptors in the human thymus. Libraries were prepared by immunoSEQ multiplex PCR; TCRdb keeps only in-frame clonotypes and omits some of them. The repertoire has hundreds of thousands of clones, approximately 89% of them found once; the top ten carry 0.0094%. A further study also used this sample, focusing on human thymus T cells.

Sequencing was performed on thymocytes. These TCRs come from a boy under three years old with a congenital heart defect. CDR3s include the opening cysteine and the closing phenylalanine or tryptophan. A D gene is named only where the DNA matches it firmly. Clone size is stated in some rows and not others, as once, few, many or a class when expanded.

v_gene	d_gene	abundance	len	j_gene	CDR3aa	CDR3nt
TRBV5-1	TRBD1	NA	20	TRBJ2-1	CASSLYWGQGTDPYSNEQFF	TGCGCCAGCAGCCTATACTGGGGACAGGGAACGGACCCCTACAGCAATGAGCAGTTCTTC
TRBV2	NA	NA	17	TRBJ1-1	CASYLRGRVKIETEAFF	TGTGCCAGCTACCTCAGGGGAAGGGTAAAGATTGAGACTGAAGCTTTCTTT
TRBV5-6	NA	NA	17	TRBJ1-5	CASSLDGGDDSNQPQHF	TGTGCCAGCAGCTTGGACGGGGGGGACGATAGCAATCAGCCCCAGCATTTT
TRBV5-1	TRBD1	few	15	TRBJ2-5	CASKKTGDDRETQYF	TGCGCCAGCAAGAAGACAGGGGACGACAGAGAGACCCAGTACTTC
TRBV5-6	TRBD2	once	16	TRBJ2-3	CASSRVSGSGTDTQYF	TGTGCCAGCAGCCGAGTTAGCGGGAGTGGAACAGATACGCAGTATTTT
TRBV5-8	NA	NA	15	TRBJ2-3	CASSPQGEGTDTQYF	TGTGCCAGCAGCCCCCAGGGGGAGGGCACAGATACGCAGTATTTT
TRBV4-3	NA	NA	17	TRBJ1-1	CASSQSPPTPGGTEAFF	TGCGCCAGCAGCCAATCGCCACCGACTCCAGGAGGCACTGAAGCTTTCTTT
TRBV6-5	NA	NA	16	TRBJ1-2	CASSYSGGAPNYGYTF	TGTGCCAGCAGTTACTCGGGGGGGGCGCCGAACTATGGCTACACCTTC
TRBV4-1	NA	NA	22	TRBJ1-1	CASSQVLWRGPNGGEAFPEAFF	TGCGCCAGCAGCCAGGTTCTTTGGCGCGGGCCTAATGGTGGGGAGGCTTTTCCTGAAGCTTTCTTT
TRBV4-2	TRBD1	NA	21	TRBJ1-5	CASSQEVFGTGDLMSNQPQHF	TGTGCCAGCAGCCAAGAGGTTTTCGGGACAGGAGACCTGATGAGCAATCAGCCCCAGCATTTT
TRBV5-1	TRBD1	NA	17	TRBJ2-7	CASSSLPNRGSLHEQYF	TGCGCCAGCAGCTCACTACCTAACAGGGGCTCCCTCCACGAGCAGTACTTC
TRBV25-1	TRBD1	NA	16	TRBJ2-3	CASRPLSGQGADTQYF	TGTGCCAGCAGACCACTATCGGGACAGGGGGCAGATACGCAGTATTTT
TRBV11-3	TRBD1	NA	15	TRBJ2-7	CASSLVMWTGYEQYF	TGTGCCAGCAGCTTAGTTATGTGGACAGGCTACGAGCAGTACTTC
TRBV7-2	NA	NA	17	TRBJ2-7	CASSPPMPGQGNYEQYF	TGTGCCAGCAGCCCCCCCATGCCGGGCCAGGGAAATTACGAGCAGTACTTC
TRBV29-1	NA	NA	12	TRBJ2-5	CSSRESTETQYF	TGCAGCTCCCGCGAGTCTACGGAGACCCAGTACTTC
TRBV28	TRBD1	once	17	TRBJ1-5	CASKGVTGQGQNQPQHF	TGTGCCAGCAAAGGTGTAACCGGACAGGGTCAGAATCAGCCCCAGCATTTT
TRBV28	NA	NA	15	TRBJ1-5	CASSLRSHLNQPQHF	TGTGCCAGCAGTTTACGGAGCCACCTTAATCAGCCCCAGCATTTT
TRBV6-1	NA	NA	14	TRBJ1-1	CASSEVQGMTEAFF	TGTGCCAGCAGTGAAGTTCAGGGAATGACTGAAGCTTTCTTT
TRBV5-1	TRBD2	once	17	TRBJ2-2	CATSVGTSGRYTGELFF	TGCGCCACCTCGGTTGGGACTAGCGGGAGGTACACCGGGGAGCTGTTTTTT
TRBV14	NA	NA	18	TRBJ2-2	CASSQVKGDQGNTGELFF	TGTGCCAGCAGCCAAGTTAAAGGAGACCAGGGGAACACCGGGGAGCTGTTTTTT
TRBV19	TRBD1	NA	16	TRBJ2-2	CASSGDRGGTTGELFF	TGTGCCAGTAGTGGGGACAGGGGAGGGACCACCGGGGAGCTGTTTTTT
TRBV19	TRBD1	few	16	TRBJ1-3	CASSMGDRRSGNTIYF	TGTGCCAGTAGTATGGGGGACAGGCGCTCTGGAAACACCATATATTTT
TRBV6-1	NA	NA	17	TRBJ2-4	CASSELRTTLAKNIQYF	TGTGCCAGCAGTGAATTACGGACAACCCTAGCCAAAAACATTCAGTACTTC
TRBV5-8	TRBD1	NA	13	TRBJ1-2	CASSSDRGLGYTF	TGTGCCAGCAGCTCAGACAGGGGGCTTGGCTACACCTTC
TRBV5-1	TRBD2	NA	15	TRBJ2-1	CASSSRTSGSSEQFF	TGCGCCAGCAGCTCCCGGACTAGCGGGAGTAGTGAGCAGTTCTTC
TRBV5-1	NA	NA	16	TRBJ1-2	CASSPKHRDTYYGYTF	TGCGCCAGCAGCCCTAAACACCGGGACACCTACTATGGCTACACCTTC
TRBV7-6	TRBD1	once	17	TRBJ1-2	CASSLGGQDRGKNGYTF	TGTGCCAGCAGCTTAGGTGGTCAAGACAGGGGAAAGAATGGCTACACCTTC